Following are 27 T cell receptor beta chains from one sample sequenced in a study of control samples from healthy donors and cancer patients. Using immunoSEQ multiplex PCR, the repertoire was profiled, and TCRdb retains in-frame clones only, with some absent. Its listing shows about 210,000 clones. Sequencing was carried out using blood. Every receptor here comes from a woman between 25 and 40 years old in good health.

In regard to this clone: This same CDR3 is encoded by further DNA sequences in the sample. The J gene is TRBJ1-1, the V gene TRBV27; D might be TRBD1 (5 bases). CDR3 size: 13 residues. The V gene's germline CDR1 is MNHEY and CDR2 SMNVEV (reference sequence). Trimming cost V 0 bases and J 4 bases, with 6 bases left between them. CDR3: CASSLSGGTEAFF. In DNA form, the CDR3 reads TGTGCCAGCAGTTTATCGGGGGGCACTGAAGCTTTCTTT.

The genes are TRBV2 and TRBJ2-5; weak D call: TRBD1 (5 bases). With 3 bases removed from V and 2 bases from J, the gap between germline ends came to 7 bases. The CDR3 loop spans 13 amino acids. Germline CDR1 and CDR2: SNHLY and FYNNEI. The CDR3 DNA follows: TGTGCCAGCAGTGAGACAGAACAAGAGACCCAGTACTTC. It specifies CASSETEQETQYF.

The chain is built from TRBV7-9 and TRBJ1-1, with no clear D. The germline V gene has CDR1 SEHNR and CDR2 FQNEAQ (reference sequence). CDR3 size: 14 residues. V lost 5 bases to trimming and J lost 1 base, with 11 bases between them. The CDR3 protein is CASSRIAQNTEAFF. Here the CDR3 DNA reads TGTGCCAGCAGCCGAATCGCACAGAACACTGAAGCTTTCTTT. Variable domain in full (rest from reference TRBV7-9 and TRBJ1-1): DTGVSQNPRHKITKRGQNVTFRCDPISEHNRLYWYRQTLGQGPEFLTYFQNEAQLEKSRLLSDRFSAERPKGSFSTLEIQRTEQGDSAMYLCASSRIAQNTEAFFGQGTRLTVV.

On this clone: Other DNA sequences in this specimen translate into the identical CDR3. This rearrangement joins TRBV6-6 to TRBJ1-1, with TRBD1 matching over 8 bases. Per the germline V gene, CDR1 is MNHNY and CDR2 is SVGAGI (reference sequence). The CDR3 has 15 amino acids. With V trimmed by 5 bases and J by 2 bases, 7 bases remained unmatched. CDR3 nucleotide sequence: TGTGCCAGCAGTCGACCGGACAGGGCTAACACTGAAGCTTTCTTT. Residues: CASSRPDRANTEAFF.

This CDR3 reads CATSRADREFYEQYF. The CDR3 DNA reads TGTGCCACCAGCAGAGCAGACAGGGAATTCTACGAGCAGTACTTC. V and J are TRBV15 and TRBJ2-7; 7 positions agree with TRBD1. The CDR3 totals 15 residues. Germline V gene sequence: CDR1 LNHNV, CDR2 YYDKDF (reference sequence). The trim removed 1 base at V and 3 bases at J, leaving 6 bases unmatched.

The chain couples TRBV7-9 to TRBJ2-2; perhaps TRBD2 as D (6 bases). Trimming pared 5 bases from V and 4 bases from J, leaving 23 bases between. Germline lookup yields CDR1 SEHNR and CDR2 FQNEAQ (reference sequence). The CDR3 spans 18 residues. CDR3 protein: CASSHEGIRGAGTGELFF. DNA for the CDR3: TGTGCCAGCAGCCACGAAGGTATCCGCGGGGCGGGCACCGGGGAGCTGTTTTTT.

The chain links TRBV19 to TRBJ1-6; a weak D match, TRBD1 (5 bases). Germline lookup yields CDR1 LNHDA and CDR2 SQIVND (reference sequence). The CDR3 spans 13 residues. Trimming left V 4 bases short and J 13 bases short, with 14 bases between. The CDR3 sequence is CASSTGWGTPLHF. CDR3 nucleotides: TGTGCCAGTAGTACCGGCTGGGGGACCCCCCTCCACTTT.

The gene calls are TRBV5-8 and TRBJ2-5; 10 bases are shared with TRBD2. Germline values: CDR1 SGHTS, CDR2 YDEGEE. CDR3 length: 15 amino acids. V was clipped by 3 bases and J by 6 bases; unmatched bases: 8. The CDR3 loop is CASSSPGLAMKTQYF. The DNA for the CDR3 is TGTGCCAGCAGCTCCCCGGGACTAGCGATGAAGACCCAGTACTTC. Together with reference TRBV5-8 and TRBJ2-5, the CDR3 gives the full variable domain: EAGVTQSPTHLIKTRGQQATLRCSPISGHTSVYWYQQALGLGLQFLLWYDEGEERNRGNFPPRFSGRQFPNYSSELNVNALELEDSALYLCASSSPGLAMKTQYFGPGTRLLVL.

The CDR3 DNA follows: TGTGCCAGCAGGCCCGACAGGGGGCGCCAAGCTTTCTTT. Its protein is CASRPDRGRQAFF. The chain uses TRBV6-4 and TRBJ1-1; 10 nucleotides agree with TRBD1. J was trimmed by 9 bases and V by 6 bases; bases with no gene match: 7. The V gene's germline CDR1 is MRHNA and CDR2 SNTAGT. The CDR3 covers 13 residues.

The chain recombines TRBV27 with TRBJ1-2; no reliable D call. This CDR3 region has 13 residues. Germline V lookup: CDR1 MNHEY, CDR2 SMNVEV (reference sequence). Trimming cost V 8 bases and J 4 bases, with 14 bases left between them. The CDR3 sequence: CASVDPGPYGYTF. The CDR3 DNA is TGTGCCAGCGTAGACCCCGGCCCCTATGGCTACACCTTC.

Details on this clone: One junction end disagrees with the germline gene, perhaps due to a read error. This sequence joins TRBV20-1 and TRBJ2-1, with D perhaps matching TRBD2 (5 bases). The CDR3 loop spans 10 amino acids. The V gene's germline CDR1 is DFQATT and CDR2 SNEGSKA (reference sequence). CDR3 in DNA: TGCAGTGCTAGGGGTCCTAGCCTGGTCTTC. Translated: CSARGPSLVF.

This chain uses TRBV7-2 with TRBJ1-5; 10 nucleotides line up with TRBD1. Trimming removed 3 bases from V and 3 bases from J; junction bases left unmatched: 5. The germline gives CDR1 SGHTA, CDR2 FQGNSA. There are 16 residues in the CDR3. The CDR3 loop is CASSLGTGDTNQPQHF. CDR3 bases: TGTGCCAGCAGCTTGGGGACAGGGGACACCAATCAGCCCCAGCATTTT.

The V call is TRBV4-1, the J call TRBJ1-2; no clear D. Germline V gene sequence: CDR1 MGHRA, CDR2 YSYEKL. The V end was cut by 4 bases, the J end by 6 bases, with 21 bases between. This CDR3 spans 16 amino acids. The CDR3 protein is CASSPGPGRAGNGYTF. DNA for the CDR3: TGCGCCAGCAGCCCTGGGCCCGGGCGGGCGGGCAATGGCTACACCTTC.

The J gene is TRBJ1-1, the V gene TRBV19, with D unresolved. V was clipped by 7 bases and J by 6 bases, with 15 bases between them. CDR3 size: 13 residues. Germline CDR1 reads LNHDA; CDR2 reads SQIVND (reference sequence). The CDR3 DNA is TGTGCCAGTACATCGGATGACACCCCTGAAGCTTTCTTT. Encoded protein: CASTSDDTPEAFF.

This chain joins TRBV4-3 and TRBJ2-6; D uncertain. Trimming took 1 base from V and 1 from J, leaving 17 bases between them. Per the germline V gene, CDR1 is LGHNA and CDR2 is YSLEER. This CDR3 is built from 19 residues. This CDR3 reads CASSQGFGTSVSGANVLTF. In nucleotides, the CDR3 is TGCGCCAGCAGCCAAGGATTCGGCACCTCGGTATCTGGGGCCAACGTCCTGACTTTC.

The V call is TRBV7-4, the J call TRBJ1-1; TRBD1 matches 9 bases. V shed 3 bases and J 5 bases; nucleotides not matched to a gene: 10. The CDR3 length is 16 residues. Germline CDR1 reads SGHVT; CDR2 reads SQSDAQ. The CDR3 protein is CASSLRRQGEITEAFF. CDR3 nucleotide sequence: TGTGCCAGCAGCTTGAGGCGACAGGGGGAGATTACTGAAGCTTTCTTT.

The J gene is TRBJ1-1, the V gene TRBV6-4, with 10 bases fitting TRBD1. The CDR3 totals 15 residues. V shed 2 bases and J 6 bases; nucleotides not matched to a gene: 6. The germline CDR1 and CDR2 sequences are MRHNA and SNTAGT. CDR3 sequence (DNA): TGTGCCAGCAGTGACCCGGGGACAGGGGTGCCTGAAGCTTTCTTT. Its protein product is CASSDPGTGVPEAFF.

The J gene is TRBJ2-7, the V gene TRBV5-1; 12 bases line up with TRBD1. The V gene's germline CDR1 is SGHRS and CDR2 YFSETQ. The CDR3 sequence is 17 residues long. Trimming took 2 bases from V and 4 from J; bases not matched to a gene: 10. This CDR3 is CASSFGTGGEKEYEQYF. CDR3 bases: TGCGCCAGCAGCTTCGGGACAGGGGGCGAGAAGGAGTACGAGCAGTACTTC.

The chain uses TRBV6-5 and TRBJ2-1, with D unclear. The CDR3 loop spans 15 amino acids. Germline values: CDR1 MNHEY, CDR2 SVGAGI. V was pared by 2 bases and J by 0 bases, with 8 bases between. The CDR3 coding sequence is TGTGCCAGCAGTTACGTGGGTCTCTCCTACAATGAGCAGTTCTTC. It specifies CASSYVGLSYNEQFF.

This chain uses TRBV5-1 with TRBJ2-1; the D gene is possibly TRBD2 (6 bases). V shed 4 bases and J shed 4 bases, with 18 bases lying between them. The germline V gene has CDR1 SGHRS and CDR2 YFSETQ. CDR3 size: 16 residues. The CDR3, as DNA: TGCGCCAGCAGCAACTTCTTACGGGAGCGGTACAATGAGCAGTTCTTC. This sequence encodes CASSNFLRERYNEQFF.

The chain has TRBV5-4 and TRBJ1-2; 9 bases are a match to TRBD1. The V gene end was trimmed by 3 bases and the J gene end by 8 bases; junction bases not matched to a gene: 5. This CDR3 contains 13 residues. Germline CDR1 is SGHNT and CDR2 is YYREEE (reference sequence). This chain's CDR3 is CASSWGQGRGYTF. CDR3 DNA: TGTGCCAGCAGCTGGGGACAGGGTAGGGGCTACACCTTC.

V is TRBV18 and J is TRBJ1-5; D ambiguous. The V end lost 2 bases, the J end lost 0 bases, and 14 bases lay between the germline ends. This CDR3 comprises 17 residues. CDR1 is KGHSH, CDR2 LQKENI, per germline. The CDR3 loop reads CASSPSRVVISNQPQHF. DNA of the CDR3: TGTGCCAGCTCACCATCAAGGGTAGTCATTAGCAATCAGCCCCAGCATTTT. Complete variable domain (other parts from reference TRBV18 and TRBJ1-5): NAGVMQNPRHLVRRRGQEARLRCSPMKGHSHVYWYRQLPEEGLKFMVYLQKENIIDESGMPKERFSAEFPKEGPSILRIQQVVRGDSAAYFCASSPSRVVISNQPQHFGDGTRLSIL.

The chain links TRBV3-1 (or the pseudogene TRBV3-2) to TRBJ2-7, with TRBD1 as a possible D gene (6 bases). CDR1 and CDR2 from the germline V gene are LGHDT and YNNKEL (reference sequence). This CDR3 is built from 14 residues. V lost 1 base and J 7 bases, leaving 14 bases between the germline ends. In DNA, the CDR3 is TGTGCCAGCAGCCAAGTCAGGGGATGGGGTGAGCAGTACTTC. It yields the protein CASSQVRGWGEQYF.

This chain connects TRBV7-9 to TRBJ1-1, with D possibly TRBD1 on 5 matching bases. The CDR3 runs to 15 residues. V shed 5 bases and J shed 1 base, with 14 bases lying between them. Germline-derived CDR1 and CDR2 are SEHNR and FQNEAQ (reference sequence). CDR3 sequence reads: CASSLGIGENTEAFF. CDR3 DNA sequence: TGTGCCAGCAGCCTTGGTATAGGGGAGAACACTGAAGCTTTCTTT.

The chain couples TRBV14 to TRBJ1-2, with D tentatively TRBD1 (5 bases). This CDR3 is 14 amino acids long. Trimming removed 2 bases at V and 2 bases at J, with 9 bases between. From germline, CDR1 is SGHDN and CDR2 FVKESK. The CDR3 is CASSQQKGNYGYTF. As DNA, the CDR3 is TGTGCCAGCAGCCAACAAAAGGGGAACTATGGCTACACCTTC.

This chain connects TRBV5-4 to TRBJ1-4; 9 bases align to TRBD1. This CDR3 has 16 residues. V lost 2 bases to trimming and J lost 3 bases; unmatched junction nucleotides: 5. Germline V lookup: CDR1 SGHNT, CDR2 YYREEE (reference sequence). CDR3 nucleotide sequence: TGTGCCAGCAGCTTAACACAGGGGGCGCCTAATGAAAAACTGTTTTTT. It specifies CASSLTQGAPNEKLFF.

The V gene is TRBV7-9, the J gene TRBJ2-7; TRBD2 matches 8 bases. Per germline, CDR1 SEHNR and CDR2 FQNEAQ (reference sequence). The CDR3 consists of 16 residues. V lost 5 bases and J lost 0; bases outside the gene matches: 9. The CDR3: CASSHTRGASSYEQYF. As DNA, the CDR3 is TGTGCCAGCAGCCATACGCGGGGGGCTAGCTCCTACGAGCAGTACTTC.